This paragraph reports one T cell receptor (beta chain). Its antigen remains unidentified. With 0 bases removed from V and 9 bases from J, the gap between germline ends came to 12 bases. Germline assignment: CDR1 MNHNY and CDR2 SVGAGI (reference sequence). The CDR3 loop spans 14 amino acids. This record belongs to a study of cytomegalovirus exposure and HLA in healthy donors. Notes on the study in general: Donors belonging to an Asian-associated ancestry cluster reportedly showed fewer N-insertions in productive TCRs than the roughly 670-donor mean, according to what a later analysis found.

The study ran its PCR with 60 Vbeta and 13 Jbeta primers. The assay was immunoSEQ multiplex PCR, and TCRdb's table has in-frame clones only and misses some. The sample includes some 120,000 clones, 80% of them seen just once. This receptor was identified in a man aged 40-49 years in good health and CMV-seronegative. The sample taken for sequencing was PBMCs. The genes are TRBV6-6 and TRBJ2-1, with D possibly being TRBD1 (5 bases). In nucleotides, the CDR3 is TGTGCCAGCAGTTACTCGGCAGGGATCGGTGAGCAGTTCTTC. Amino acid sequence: CASSYSAGIGEQFF.